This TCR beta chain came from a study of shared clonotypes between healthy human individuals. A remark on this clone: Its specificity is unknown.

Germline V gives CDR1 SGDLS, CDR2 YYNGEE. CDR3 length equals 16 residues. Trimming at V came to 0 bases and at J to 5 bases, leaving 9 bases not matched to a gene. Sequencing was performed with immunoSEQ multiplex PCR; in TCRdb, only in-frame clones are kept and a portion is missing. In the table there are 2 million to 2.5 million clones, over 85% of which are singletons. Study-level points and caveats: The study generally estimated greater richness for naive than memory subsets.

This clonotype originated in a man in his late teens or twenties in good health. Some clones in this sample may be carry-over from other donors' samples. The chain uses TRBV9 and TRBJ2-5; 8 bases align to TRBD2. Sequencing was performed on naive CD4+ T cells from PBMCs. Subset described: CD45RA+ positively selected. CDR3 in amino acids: CASSVGGSGRRETQYF. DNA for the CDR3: TGTGCCAGCAGCGTAGGAGGGAGCGGGAGACGGGAGACCCAGTACTTC.